Presented here are 28 T cell receptor beta chains from one specimen sequenced in a study of regulatory T cells in long-lasting Graves disease. Combining iRepertoire HTBI primers with Arm-PCR of CDR3 regions, the authors built TCR beta libraries. A single record per CDR3 protein comes from TCRdb applying MiXCR to the multiplex PCR reads. The sample has approximately 350,000 distinct CDR3 sequences; roughly 25% are singletons. As to time point: persistent/refractory GD, antithyroid drugs over 5 years with positive TRAb. After RNA was extracted from PBMCs, the TCR library was made from it. Sequenced material: peripheral blood mononuclear cells (PBMCs), taken when the disease was refractory, from a patient treated with antithyroid drugs. These TCRs come from a woman between 40 and 50 years old with Graves disease.

The chain joins TRBV20-1 to TRBJ2-3, with TRBD2 matching 10 bases. Germline CDR1 DFQATT, CDR2 SNEGSKA (reference sequence). There are 16 residues in the CDR3. J gave up 1 base and V 0 bases, and 4 bases lay outside the gene matches. For the CDR3, the DNA is TGCAGTGCTAGAGATATGCTAGCGGGAGGCACAGATACGCAGTATTTT. Translation: CSARDMLAGGTDTQYF.

The V gene is TRBV5-6, the J gene TRBJ2-7, with 12 bases lining up with TRBD2. This CDR3 comprises 16 residues. Per the germline V gene, CDR1 is SGHDT and CDR2 is YYEEEE. V trimming: 4 bases; J trimming: 2 bases; junction bases outside the gene matches: 7. CDR3 amino acids: CASSNRRLAGAYEQYF. The CDR3 DNA follows: TGTGCCAGCAGCAACAGAAGACTAGCGGGAGCCTACGAGCAGTACTTC.

This clonotype was seen many times. V gene TRBV7-9 combines with J gene TRBJ2-4; a weak D match, TRBD2 (5 bases). From germline, CDR1 is SEHNR and CDR2 FQNEAQ (reference sequence). The V end was cut by 3 bases, the J end by 8 bases, with 14 bases between. This CDR3 is 14 amino acids long. The CDR3 DNA reads TGTGCCAGCAGCTTTCGGACGGGGAGAGACATTCAGTACTTC. The encoded protein is CASSFRTGRDIQYF.

This clonotype was seen ten or more times. In DNA, the CDR3 is TGTGCCAGCAGCTTAGCCATTGTGGCAGGGATACATGAAAAACTGTTTTTT. The encoded protein is CASSLAIVAGIHEKLFF. The rearrangement uses TRBV7-8 and TRBJ1-4; D might be TRBD1 (5 bases). V shed 0 bases and J shed 6 bases, with 17 bases lying between them. Germline lookup yields CDR1 SGHVS and CDR2 FQNEAQ. The CDR3 sequence is 17 residues long.

This clonotype was detected many times. V gene TRBV6-1 combines with J gene TRBJ1-5; no reliable D call. Germline V gene sequence: CDR1 MNHNS, CDR2 SASEGT. CDR3 length: 14 residues. Trimming took 2 bases from V and 1 from J, leaving 6 bases between them. The chain's CDR3 is CASSERASNQPQHF. The CDR3 DNA sequence: TGTGCCAGCAGTGAAAGGGCCAGCAATCAGCCCCAGCATTTT.

This clonotype came up a few times. This chain uses TRBV6-5 with TRBJ1-5; D uncertain. V was clipped by 2 bases and J by 5 bases, with 7 bases between them. Germline-derived CDR1 and CDR2 are MNHEY and SVGAGI. The CDR3 is 13 amino acids. CDR3 coding DNA: TGTGCCAGCAGTTACGGTGCCTATCAGCCCCAGCATTTT. Its protein is CASSYGAYQPQHF.

The chain employs TRBV20-1 and TRBJ2-1; 11 bases align to TRBD2. Per the germline V gene, CDR1 is DFQATT and CDR2 is SNEGSKA (reference sequence). With V trimmed by 3 bases and J by 6 bases, 10 bases remained unmatched. The CDR3 is 16 residues long. This chain's CDR3 is CSASSVAGGPGNEQFF. In nucleotides, the CDR3 is TGCAGTGCTAGTTCGGTAGCGGGAGGGCCGGGCAATGAGCAGTTCTTC.

This clonotype was detected only a few times. The chain couples TRBV30 to TRBJ2-7, with D unresolved. The CDR3 length is 13 residues. Trimming removed 1 base from V and 3 bases from J, with 10 bases in between. Germline loops: CDR1 GTSNPN, CDR2 SVGIG (reference sequence). The CDR3, as DNA: TGTGCCTGGAGTGGGGGATACCACTACGAGCAGTACTTC. Amino acid sequence: CAWSGGYHYEQYF.

This clonotype was counted ten times or more. The chain couples TRBV20-1 to TRBJ2-7; weak D call: TRBD2 (6 bases). Germline V CDR1 and CDR2: DFQATT, SNEGSKA (reference sequence). CDR3 length: 14 residues. With 5 bases removed from V and 3 bases from J, the gap between germline ends came to 17 bases. CDR3 amino acids: CSAARGWRFYEQYF. Written as DNA, the CDR3 is TGCAGTGCTGCCCGGGGGTGGAGGTTCTACGAGCAGTACTTC.

The table lists this clonotype with a few counts. The J gene is TRBJ1-5, the V gene TRBV19; D is perhaps TRBD1 (5 bases). The CDR3 is 14 residues long. Trimming removed 5 bases at V and 4 bases at J, with 12 bases between. Per germline, CDR1 LNHDA and CDR2 SQIVND (reference sequence). CDR3 in amino acids: CASSSGLLNQPQHF. As DNA, the CDR3 is TGTGCCAGTAGTTCGGGACTCTTAAATCAGCCCCAGCATTTT.

This clonotype came up a few times. The V call is TRBV19, the J call TRBJ2-3; 8 nucleotides line up with TRBD2. The junction had 10 bases not matched to a gene; V was cut back by 5 bases and J by 0 bases. Germline CDR1 reads LNHDA; CDR2 reads SQIVND (reference sequence). This CDR3 has 17 residues. CDR3 bases: TGTGCCAGTAGTGAACCGGGACTAGAAACTAGCACAGATACGCAGTATTTT. Protein sequence: CASSEPGLETSTDTQYF. Complete variable domain (other parts from reference TRBV19 and TRBJ2-3): DGGITQSPKYLFRKEGQNVTLSCEQNLNHDAMYWYRQDPGQGLRLIYYSQIVNDFQKGDIAEGYSVSREKKESFPLTVTSAQKNPTAFYLCASSEPGLETSTDTQYFGPGTRLTVL.

This chain joins TRBV20-1 and TRBJ2-7, with 10 positions matching TRBD1. Germline assignment: CDR1 DFQATT and CDR2 SNEGSKA (reference sequence). The CDR3 contains 17 residues. Unmatched junction bases numbered 13, after V lost 5 bases and J lost 0 bases. The CDR3 DNA follows: TGCAGTGCTTTGGGCCCCCTGACAGGGGGCAACTCCTACGAGCAGTACTTC. The encoded protein is CSALGPLTGGNSYEQYF.

This clonotype showed up just a few times. V gene TRBV20-1 combines with J gene TRBJ2-7; D is unclear. Germline V CDR1 and CDR2: DFQATT, SNEGSKA (reference sequence). Trimming shortened V by 3 bases and J by 7 bases, and 13 bases separated the two germline ends. The CDR3 sequence is 12 residues long. The CDR3 is CSASPTAREQYF. The CDR3 DNA is TGCAGTGCTAGCCCGACCGCTCGGGAGCAGTACTTC.

The chain uses TRBV11-2 and TRBJ2-7, with D unresolved. The germline V and J ends were trimmed by 5 bases and 3 bases, with 8 bases remaining between them. The CDR3 runs 12 residues. Looked up from germline, CDR1 is SGHAT and CDR2 is FQNNGV. CDR3 coding DNA: TGTGCCAGCAGCCTCACCTACTACGAGCAGTACTTC. Translation gives CASSLTYYEQYF.

This sequence joins TRBV2 and TRBJ2-3; 7 bases are a match to TRBD1. J was trimmed by 4 bases and V by 7 bases; bases with no gene match: 5. The CDR3 has 13 residues. Germline V CDR1 and CDR2: SNHLY, FYNNEI. CDR3 loop: CASKPGGSDTQYF. As DNA, the CDR3 is TGTGCCAGCAAGCCAGGGGGATCAGATACGCAGTATTTT.

The chain recombines TRBV7-9 with TRBJ2-5; D is ambiguous. V gave up 6 bases and J gave up 4 bases, with 9 bases separating them. Germline V CDR1 and CDR2: SEHNR, FQNEAQ (reference sequence). The CDR3 is 12 amino acids. CDR3 protein: CASRLNTETQYF. The CDR3 coding sequence is TGTGCCAGCAGATTAAACACAGAGACCCAGTACTTC.

Ten or more counts support this clonotype. The chain combines TRBV28 with TRBJ1-5; D unclear. This CDR3 region has 15 residues. CDR1 is MDHEN, CDR2 SYDVKM, per germline. Trimming stripped 6 bases from V and 8 bases from J, with 20 bases between. The CDR3 DNA reads TGTGCCAGCAGCCCAGTGAGGGTGGGGTTAAAGCCCCAGCATTTT. It translates to CASSPVRVGLKPQHF.

A remark on this clonotype: Just one base apart from a much larger clone, this may be a read error. This chain links TRBV20-1 with TRBJ2-7; unclear D gene. Deletions cut 1 base from V and 2 bases from J, with 6 bases between. The CDR3 is made up of 12 amino acids. Germline V gene sequence: CDR1 DFQATT, CDR2 SNEGSKA (reference sequence). The CDR3 loop reads CSARVGTYEQYF. In nucleotides, the CDR3 is TGCAGTGCTAGAGTAGGGACCTACGAGCAGTACTTC.

In its sample, this clonotype was seen a few times. The chain employs TRBV6-4 and TRBJ2-2, with 9 bases lining up with TRBD2. There are 15 residues in the CDR3. J was trimmed by 3 bases and V by 3 bases; bases with no gene match: 2. Germline CDR1 is MRHNA and CDR2 is SNTAGT. CDR3 amino acids: CASSEREGDTGELFF. Written as DNA, the CDR3 is TGTGCCAGCAGTGAGCGGGAGGGTGACACCGGGGAGCTGTTTTTT.

This clonotype was counted a few times. J is TRBJ2-6 and V is TRBV20-1, with a weak D call TRBD1 (6 bases). Germline CDR1 is DFQATT and CDR2 is SNEGSKA (reference sequence). The CDR3 covers 15 residues. With 3 bases removed from V and 4 bases from J, the gap between germline ends came to 13 bases. The CDR3 region is CSASQTGTGANVLTF. The CDR3 DNA reads TGCAGTGCTAGTCAGACAGGTACCGGGGCCAACGTCCTGACTTTC.

The sample holds many counts of this clonotype. The chain is built from TRBV28 and TRBJ2-1; D tentatively fits TRBD1 or TRBD2 (7 bases each). V lost 2 bases and J lost 8, with 25 bases in between. The CDR3 runs to 18 residues. Germline CDR1 and CDR2: MDHEN and SYDVKM. The CDR3 loop reads CASSLQGRGRVVSHEQFF. CDR3 bases: TGTGCCAGCAGTTTACAAGGCAGGGGGAGGGTGGTTAGTCATGAGCAGTTCTTC.

The chain uses TRBV12-3 or TRBV12-4 and TRBJ2-2; 7 nucleotides align to TRBD1. Unmatched junction bases numbered 4, after V lost 5 bases and J lost 4 bases. The CDR3 is made up of 14 amino acids. CDR3 DNA: TGTGCCAGCAGTCCAACAGGGGCCACCGGGGAGCTGTTTTTT. Amino acids: CASSPTGATGELFF.

The chain recombines TRBV29-1 with TRBJ1-4; D is uncertain. Trimming removed 2 bases from V and 3 bases from J, with 7 bases in between. Germline CDR1 reads SQVTM; CDR2 reads ANQGSEA. The CDR3 contains 13 residues. CDR3 residues: CSVEIHPNEKLFF. CDR3 bases: TGCAGCGTTGAAATTCACCCTAATGAAAAACTGTTTTTT.

This clonotype came up a few times. The rearrangement joins TRBV7-9 to TRBJ2-5, with 7 bases matching TRBD2. The germline gives CDR1 SEHNR, CDR2 FQNEAQ (reference sequence). This CDR3 spans 8 amino acids. CDR3 sequence reads: CAAGDQYF. As DNA, the CDR3 is TGTGCGGCGGGGGACCAGTACTTC. Full variable domain (missing parts from reference TRBV7-9 and TRBJ2-5): DTGVSQNPRHKITKRGQNVTFRCDPISEHNRLYWYRQTLGQGPEFLTYFQNEAQLEKSRLLSDRFSAERPKGSFSTLEIQRTEQGDSAMYLCAAGDQYFGPGTRLLVL.

This clonotype was counted a few times. This may stem from a read error, because a much larger clone lies one nucleotide away. This chain joins TRBV28 and TRBJ1-5; a weak D match, TRBD1 (5 bases). The CDR3 is 14 residues long. CDR1 is MDHEN and CDR2 is SYDVKM in the germline V gene. The V and J ends lost 3 bases and 6 bases respectively, with 12 bases between them. CDR3 sequence reads: CASSLRGFSQPQHF. The DNA for the CDR3 is TGTGCCAGCAGTTTGAGGGGATTCAGTCAGCCCCAGCATTTT.

Only a few counts were recorded for this clonotype. This rearrangement joins TRBV2 to TRBJ2-2; 9 positions agree with TRBD1. Trimming cost V 6 bases and J 2 bases; bases outside gene matches: 10. The CDR3 runs to 17 residues. Germline CDR1 SNHLY, CDR2 FYNNEI. The CDR3 region has the DNA TGTGCCAGCAGCTTAACCCCGGGACAGGGAAACACCGGGGAGCTGTTTTTT. As protein: CASSLTPGQGNTGELFF.

This clonotype was counted a few times. The chain combines TRBV11-2 with TRBJ1-3; the D is unclear. This CDR3 spans 13 amino acids. Germline V gene sequence: CDR1 SGHAT, CDR2 FQNNGV. Trimming removed 1 base at V and 3 bases at J, with 4 bases between. The CDR3 DNA follows: TGTGCCAGCAGCTTAGGACGTGGAAACACCATATATTTT. It codes for CASSLGRGNTIYF.

This clonotype occurred a few times. This chain uses TRBV9 with TRBJ1-2; 9 bases agree with TRBD1. Germline CDR1 reads SGDLS; CDR2 reads YYNGEE. The CDR3 totals 14 residues. The trim removed 4 bases at V and 3 bases at J, leaving 4 bases unmatched. The CDR3 loop is CASSRTGDYYGYTF. CDR3 in DNA: TGTGCCAGCAGCCGGACAGGGGACTACTATGGCTACACCTTC.